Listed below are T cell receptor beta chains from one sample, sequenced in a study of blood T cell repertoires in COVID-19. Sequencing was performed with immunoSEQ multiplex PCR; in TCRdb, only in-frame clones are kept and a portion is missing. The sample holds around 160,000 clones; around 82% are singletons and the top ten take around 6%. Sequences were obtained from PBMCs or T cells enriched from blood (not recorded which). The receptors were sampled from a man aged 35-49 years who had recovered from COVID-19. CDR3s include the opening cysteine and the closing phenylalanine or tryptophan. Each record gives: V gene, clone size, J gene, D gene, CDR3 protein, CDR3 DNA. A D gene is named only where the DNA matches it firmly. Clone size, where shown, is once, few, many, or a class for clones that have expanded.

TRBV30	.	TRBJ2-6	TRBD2	CAWTTGRGAGLWANVLTF	TGTGCCTGGACCACCGGGAGGGGGGCGGGGCTCTGGGCCAACGTCCTGACTTTC
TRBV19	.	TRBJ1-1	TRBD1	CASSIHGQGENTEAFF	TGTGCCAGTAGTATCCATGGACAGGGGGAGAACACTGAAGCTTTCTTT
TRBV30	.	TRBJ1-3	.	CAWSDGNTIYF	TGTGCCTGGAGTGACGGGAACACCATATATTTT
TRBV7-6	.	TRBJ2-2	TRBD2	CASSLEAGVTGELFF	TGTGCCAGCAGCTTAGAAGCGGGGGTTACCGGGGAGCTGTTTTTT
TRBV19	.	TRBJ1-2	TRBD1	CARGTGLYGYTF	TGTGCCCGCGGGACAGGGTTGTATGGCTACACCTTC
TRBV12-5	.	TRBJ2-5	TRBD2	CASGLPPAGGSETQYF	TGTGCTAGTGGTTTGCCCCCAGCGGGGGGCAGTGAGACCCAGTACTTC
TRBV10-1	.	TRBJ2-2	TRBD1	CAPPEQGRPGLFF	TGCGCCCCTCCGGAACAGGGGCGCCCAGGGCTGTTTTTT
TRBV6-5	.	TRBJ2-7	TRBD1	CASSRTGPYEQYF	TGTGCCAGCAGCCGGACAGGGCCCTACGAGCAGTACTTC
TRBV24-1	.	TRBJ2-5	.	CATVDTGHQETQYF	TGTGCCACTGTGGACACCGGACATCAAGAGACCCAGTACTTC
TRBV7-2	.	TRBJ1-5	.	CASSLVPQGAGNQPQHF	TGTGCCAGCAGCTTAGTACCCCAAGGGGCTGGCAATCAGCCCCAGCATTTT
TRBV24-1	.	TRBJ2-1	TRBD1	CATSDPKTGASYNEQFF	TGTGCCACCAGTGATCCAAAGACAGGGGCGTCTTACAATGAGCAGTTCTTC
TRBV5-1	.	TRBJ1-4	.	CASSLGDYNEKLFF	TGCGCCAGCAGCTTGGGCGACTATAATGAAAAACTGTTTTTT
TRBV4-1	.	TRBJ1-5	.	CASSLTGNSNQPQHF	TGCGCCAGCAGCCTTACAGGGAATAGCAATCAGCCCCAGCATTTT
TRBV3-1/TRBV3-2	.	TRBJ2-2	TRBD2	CASSQVLAGGAGELFF	TGTGCCAGCAGCCAAGTACTAGCGGGGGGAGCCGGGGAGCTGTTTTTT
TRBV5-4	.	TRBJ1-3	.	CALTGSGNTIYF	TGTGCCCTCACGGGCTCTGGAAACACCATATATTTT
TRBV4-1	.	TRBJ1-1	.	CASSQATSGRTEAFF	TGCGCCAGCAGCCAAGCGACTTCGGGGAGGACTGAAGCTTTCTTT
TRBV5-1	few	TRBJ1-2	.	CASSRSGDYGYTF	TGCGCCAGCAGCCGGTCGGGGGACTATGGCTACACCTTC
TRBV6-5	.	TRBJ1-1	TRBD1	CASGDRGWFAFF	TGTGCCAGTGGGGACAGAGGATGGTTCGCTTTCTTT
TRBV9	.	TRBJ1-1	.	CASSVGPDTEAFF	TGTGCCAGCAGCGTAGGGCCAGACACTGAAGCTTTCTTT
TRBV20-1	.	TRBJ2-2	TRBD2	CSASVVGGGTGELFF	TGCAGTGCTAGTGTGGTTGGGGGGGGCACCGGGGAGCTGTTTTTT
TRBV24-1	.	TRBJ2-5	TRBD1	CATQGNGETQYF	TGTGCCACACAGGGGAACGGAGAGACCCAGTACTTC
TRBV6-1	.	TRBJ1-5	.	CASSEYGQPQHF	TGTGCCAGCAGTGAATACGGTCAGCCCCAGCATTTT
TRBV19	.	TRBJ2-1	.	CASSQQTNNEQFF	TGTGCCAGTAGTCAACAGACAAACAATGAGCAGTTCTTC
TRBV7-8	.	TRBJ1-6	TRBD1	CASSPGQGLSPLHF	TGTGCCAGCAGCCCGGGACAGGGCTTGTCACCCCTCCACTTT
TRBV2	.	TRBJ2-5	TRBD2	CATQRGGGETQYF	TGTGCCACACAGCGGGGGGGCGGGGAGACCCAGTACTTC
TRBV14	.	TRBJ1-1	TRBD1	CASSQYGTGGAFF	TGTGCCAGCAGCCAGTATGGGACAGGGGGAGCTTTCTTT
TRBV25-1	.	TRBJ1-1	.	CATRDSSQTEAFF	TGTGCCACCCGGGACTCCTCGCAGACTGAAGCTTTCTTT
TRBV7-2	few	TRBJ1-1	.	CASSLDPSGDTEAFF	TGTGCCAGCAGCTTAGATCCTTCAGGGGACACTGAAGCTTTCTTT
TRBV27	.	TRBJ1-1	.	CASTNGPAPNTEAFF	TGTGCCAGCACCAATGGGCCAGCCCCGAACACTGAAGCTTTCTTT
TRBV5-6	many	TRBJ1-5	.	CASSPWGGRNQPQHF	TGTGCCAGCAGCCCCTGGGGCGGACGCAATCAGCCCCAGCATTTT
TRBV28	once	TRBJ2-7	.	CASSLGGARVHEQYF	TGTGCCAGCAGTTTAGGAGGGGCGCGTGTCCACGAGCAGTACTTC
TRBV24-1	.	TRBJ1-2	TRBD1	CATSDPRTGSGYTF	TGTGCCACCAGTGACCCTCGGACAGGCTCTGGCTACACCTTC
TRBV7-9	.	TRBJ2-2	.	CASSLENFGELFF	TGTGCCAGCAGCTTAGAGAACTTCGGGGAGCTGTTTTTT
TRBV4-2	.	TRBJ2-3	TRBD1	CASSPRQGMDTQYF	TGTGCCAGCAGCCCAAGACAGGGTATGGACACGCAGTATTTT
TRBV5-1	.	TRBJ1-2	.	CASSLAGDSNYGYTF	TGCGCCAGCAGCTTGGCCGGTGACAGTAACTATGGCTACACCTTC
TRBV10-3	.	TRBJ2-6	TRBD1	CAIRGQGFSWYGANVLTF	TGTGCCATCAGAGGACAGGGCTTTTCCTGGTACGGGGCCAACGTCCTGACTTTC
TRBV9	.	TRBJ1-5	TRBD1	CASSLPLGQGICNQPQHF	TGTGCCAGCAGTCTTCCTCTCGGACAGGGGATTTGCAATCAGCCCCAGCATTTT
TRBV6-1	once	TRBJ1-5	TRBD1	CASSAIGTAYSNQPQHF	TGTGCCAGCAGTGCCATTGGGACAGCCTATAGCAATCAGCCCCAGCATTTT
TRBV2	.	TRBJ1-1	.	CASSGGAGRTEAFF	TGTGCCAGCAGTGGCGGGGCGGGGAGGACTGAAGCTTTCTTT
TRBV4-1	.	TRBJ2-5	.	CASSQVGPRGETQYF	TGCGCCAGCAGCCAAGTTGGACCGCGGGGCGAGACCCAGTACTTC
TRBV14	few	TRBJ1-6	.	CASSQRGQHPLDSPLHF	TGTGCCAGCAGCCAGAGAGGACAGCACCCTTTAGATTCACCCCTCCACTTT
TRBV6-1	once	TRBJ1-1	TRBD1	CAGSEGSGGPWRTEAFF	TGTGCCGGCAGTGAAGGGTCAGGGGGCCCCTGGAGGACTGAAGCTTTCTTT
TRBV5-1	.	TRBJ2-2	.	CASSSPPLSSNTGELFF	TGCGCCAGCAGCTCGCCCCCCCTTAGCTCGAACACCGGGGAGCTGTTTTTT
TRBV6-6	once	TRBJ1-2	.	CASSYVGEDGYTF	TGTGCCAGCAGTTACGTCGGGGAGGATGGCTACACCTTC
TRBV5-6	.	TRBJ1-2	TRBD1	CASSLAGGFGYTF	TGTGCCAGCAGCTTGGCAGGGGGCTTTGGCTACACCTTC
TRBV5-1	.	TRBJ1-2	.	CASRPIQGSGGGYTF	TGCGCCAGCCGTCCCATACAGGGATCGGGAGGAGGCTACACCTTC
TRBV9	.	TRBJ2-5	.	CASSDSWETQYF	TGTGCCAGCAGCGACAGTTGGGAGACCCAGTACTTC
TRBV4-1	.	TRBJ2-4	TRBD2	CASSQEPGGATKNIQYF	TGCGCCAGCAGCCAAGAACCCGGGGGGGCGACCAAAAACATTCAGTACTTC
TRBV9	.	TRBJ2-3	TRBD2	CASSVAGTSGEGDTQYF	TGTGCCAGCAGCGTAGCGGGGACTAGCGGGGAAGGGGATACGCAGTATTTT
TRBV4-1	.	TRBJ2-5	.	CASSHKSAGRTRQETQYF	TGCGCCAGCAGTCACAAATCGGCGGGACGGACACGCCAAGAGACCCAGTACTTC
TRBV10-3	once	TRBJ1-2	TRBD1	CAIARDRDFGYTF	TGTGCCATAGCCCGGGACAGGGATTTTGGCTACACCTTC
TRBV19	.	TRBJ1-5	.	CASTNLQGGNQPQHF	TGTGCCAGTACTAACCTTCAGGGTGGCAATCAGCCCCAGCATTTT
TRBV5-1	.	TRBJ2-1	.	CASSSGGQSGNEQFF	TGCGCCAGCAGTTCGGGGGGCCAGTCCGGCAATGAGCAGTTCTTC
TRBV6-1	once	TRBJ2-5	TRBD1	CASSERDRGGETQYF	TGTGCCAGCAGTGAACGGGACAGGGGGGGAGAGACCCAGTACTTC
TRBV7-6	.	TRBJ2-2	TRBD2	CASSFGTSDTGELFF	TGTGCCAGCAGCTTCGGGACTAGCGACACCGGGGAGCTGTTTTTT
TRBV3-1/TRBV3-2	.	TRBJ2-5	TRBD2	CASSQEGGRGAEETQYF	TGTGCCAGCAGCCAAGAGGGAGGGCGGGGGGCGGAGGAGACCCAGTACTTC
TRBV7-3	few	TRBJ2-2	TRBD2	CASSQGLAGAGELFF	TGTGCCAGCAGCCAAGGACTAGCGGGGGCCGGGGAGCTGTTTTTT